This entry lists 8 T cell receptor beta chains sequenced from one sample in a study of CD8 T cells in ankylosing spondylitis. MiXCR was run by TCRdb on the 5' RACE reads, yielding one entry per CDR3 protein. The data show about 270,000 distinct CDR3 sequences, roughly a third seen once. Sequenced material: blood, either unsorted or a sorted T cell fraction (not recorded which). The receptor source for this set is a male donor with ankylosing spondylitis or in good health (not recorded which).

This clonotype has more than one count but fewer than ten. CDR3 DNA: TGCAGTGCTAGATATGAGTCGATAGCCGAGCAGTACTTC. It specifies CSARYESIAEQYF. The V and J genes are TRBV20-1 and TRBJ2-7, with D uncertain. This CDR3 comprises 13 residues. Germline V lookup: CDR1 DFQATT, CDR2 SNEGSKA (reference sequence). V was shortened by 2 bases and J by 6 bases, with 14 bases between the two germline ends.

The V call is TRBV20-1, the J call TRBJ2-5, with a weak D call TRBD1 (5 bases). The ends were cut back, 2 bases at V and 2 bases at J, with 6 bases in the middle. CDR1 and CDR2 (germline): DFQATT, SNEGSKA (reference sequence). This CDR3 is built from 12 residues. The CDR3 DNA sequence: TGCAGTGCTAGAAGGACACAAGAGACCCAGTACTTC. Residues: CSARRTQETQYF.

In this sample, this clonotype turned up a few times. The rearrangement links TRBV15 to TRBJ2-1; 8 positions match TRBD1. Germline trimming cut 3 bases from V and 4 bases from J; bases unmatched to any gene: 5. This CDR3 is built from 15 residues. Germline CDR1 and CDR2: LNHNV and YYDKDF (reference sequence). CDR3: CATSRTGVGYNEQFF. The CDR3 DNA sequence: TGTGCCACCAGCAGGACAGGGGTGGGTTACAATGAGCAGTTCTTC.

This clonotype has a handful of counts. The V and J genes are TRBV28 and TRBJ2-7; TRBD2 agrees at 7 bases. Germline CDR1 and CDR2: MDHEN and SYDVKM. The CDR3 is 11 residues long. Unmatched junction bases numbered 6, after V lost 10 bases and J lost 6 bases. The CDR3 spells CATASSGEQYF. DNA for the CDR3: TGTGCCACAGCCTCTAGCGGCGAGCAGTACTTC.

This clonotype was detected a few times. This CDR3 reads CASSGKETQYF. CDR3 bases: TGTGCCAGCAGCGGCAAAGAGACCCAGTACTTC. This chain uses TRBV7-8 with TRBJ2-5; D unclear. This CDR3 has 11 residues. Germline CDR1 SGHVS, CDR2 FQNEAQ. Trimming stripped 5 bases from V and 3 bases from J, with 4 bases between.

This chain links TRBV11-2 with TRBJ2-7, with TRBD1 matching over 10 bases. The CDR3 runs to 15 residues. Germline V gene sequence: CDR1 SGHAT, CDR2 FQNNGV. V was clipped by 10 bases and J by 5 bases; unmatched bases: 14. In nucleotides, the CDR3 is TGTGCCACCACTTACCGGGACAGGGGTTTAGACGAGCAGTACTTC. Amino acids: CATTYRDRGLDEQYF.

This clonotype was seen only a few times. This sequence joins TRBV6-6 and TRBJ2-7; the D call may be TRBD1 or TRBD2 (6 bases each). Germline lookup yields CDR1 MNHNY and CDR2 SVGAGI (reference sequence). V gave up 2 bases and J gave up 3 bases, with 8 bases separating them. CDR3 length equals 13 residues. CDR3 DNA sequence: TGTGCCAGCAGTTACAGGGGGGACTACGAGCAGTACTTC. This encodes CASSYRGDYEQYF.

This clonotype was detected only a few times. The V and J genes are TRBV6-2 or TRBV6-3 and TRBJ2-1; no reliable D call. CDR1 is MNHEY, CDR2 SVGEGT, per germline. This CDR3 contains 15 residues. V lost 6 bases to trimming and J lost 10 bases, with 22 bases between them. The CDR3 bases are TGTGCCAGCAGGAGGTTCAAGGGAATGGGCTCAGAGCAGTTCTTC. Translated: CASRRFKGMGSEQFF.